In this sample, the clone carrying this TCR beta chain turned up a few times. The germline CDR1 and CDR2 sequences are SEHNR and FQNEAQ (reference sequence). The CDR3 is 14 amino acids. J lost 9 bases, V lost 5 bases, and 9 bases had no gene match. The data were obtained in a study of blood T cells in healthy people across ages. A second roughly 6 to 11 cycle PCR used barcoded and J-beta primers. TCRdb analysed the 5' RACE reads with MiXCR anew, one entry per CDR3 protein. The profile shows more than 1,400,000 distinct CDR3 sequences, approximately 42% of them singletons. The sequenced sample was blood. The chain is built from TRBV7-9 and TRBJ2-1; TRBD1 matches at 8 bases. The source of this sequence is a woman aged 18-30 years in good health. Written as DNA, the CDR3 is TGTGCCAGCAGCCCCCCGGACAGGGCAACTGAGCAGTTCTTC. Encoded protein: CASSPPDRATEQFF.